A selection of T cell receptor beta chains follows, all from one sample in a study of blood T cell repertoires in COVID-19. Profiled with immunoSEQ multiplex PCR; TCRdb holds only in-frame clones, not every one. Among a few hundred thousand clones, more than 85% were seen once, and the ten largest hold approximately 17%. Sequencing used PBMCs or T cells enriched from blood (not recorded which). The receptors here all came from a young woman who had recovered from COVID-19. Each CDR3 is given with its conserved first and last residue. The D gene is left open where the match is weak. Clone size is shown for a subset of rows, as once, few, many or a class of expanded clone.

TRBV7-2	TRBD2	NA	TRBJ2-1	CASSLWLAGRDEQFF	TGTGCCAGCAGCTTATGGCTAGCGGGAAGGGATGAGCAGTTCTTC
TRBV10-3	TRBD1	NA	TRBJ1-2	CAISEGPTGGRYGYTF	TGTGCCATCAGTGAGGGGCCGACAGGGGGCAGGTATGGCTACACCTTC
TRBV5-1	NA	NA	TRBJ1-4	CASSPQGGEKLFF	TGCGCCAGCAGTCCGCAGGGAGGTGAAAAACTGTTTTTT
TRBV18	TRBD1	NA	TRBJ2-7	CASSPQDRSSYEQYF	TGTGCCAGCTCACCACAGGACAGGAGCTCCTACGAGCAGTACTTC
TRBV7-8	NA	once	TRBJ1-1	CASSLVQGEAFF	TGTGCCAGCAGCTTAGTACAGGGTGAAGCTTTCTTT
TRBV11-2	NA	NA	TRBJ2-3	CASSSYKKGLTSTDTQYF	TGTGCCAGCAGCTCGTACAAAAAGGGGCTTACTAGCACAGATACGCAGTATTTT
TRBV3-1/TRBV3-2	TRBD1	NA	TRBJ1-1	CASSRGQGAWTEAFF	TGTGCCAGCAGCCGGGGACAGGGGGCTTGGACTGAAGCTTTCTTT
TRBV5-4	NA	NA	TRBJ2-6	CASSGGLPGGANVLTF	TGTGCCAGCAGCGGCGGGCTTCCGGGCGGGGCCAACGTCCTGACTTTC
TRBV3-1/TRBV3-2	NA	NA	TRBJ1-5	CASSQDEAREVNQPQHF	TGTGCCAGCAGCCAAGATGAGGCCAGGGAGGTCAATCAGCCCCAGCATTTT
TRBV4-2	NA	NA	TRBJ1-2	CASSQGPGQIGYTF	TGTGCCAGCAGCCAAGGCCCCGGACAGATAGGCTACACCTTC
TRBV4-3	NA	NA	TRBJ2-7	CASSQHVGGASYEQYF	TGCGCCAGCAGCCAACATGTGGGGGGGGCCTCCTACGAGCAGTACTTC
TRBV4-3	NA	NA	TRBJ2-1	CASSQVVERVYNEQFF	TGCGCCAGCAGCCAAGTCGTCGAGCGGGTCTACAATGAGCAGTTCTTC
TRBV18	NA	NA	TRBJ2-7	CASSPAVADYEQYF	TGTGCCAGCTCACCGGCGGTTGCGGACTACGAGCAGTACTTC
TRBV28	TRBD1	NA	TRBJ1-1	CASRWTGGTEAFF	TGTGCCAGCAGATGGACAGGGGGCACTGAAGCTTTCTTT
TRBV5-3	TRBD2	NA	TRBJ2-1	CARSLGIAGGFYNEQFF	TGTGCCAGAAGCTTGGGAATAGCGGGGGGATTCTACAATGAGCAGTTCTTC
TRBV3-1/TRBV3-2	TRBD1	NA	TRBJ2-7	CASSPPRGTGGEQYF	TGTGCCAGCAGCCCTCCCCGGGGGACAGGGGGCGAGCAGTACTTC
TRBV28	NA	NA	TRBJ1-2	CASRSLRGYTF	TGTGCCAGCAGGTCCCTACGAGGCTACACCTTC
TRBV19	NA	NA	TRBJ1-1	CASSIGVNTEAFF	TGTGCCAGTAGTATAGGAGTGAACACTGAAGCTTTCTTT
TRBV5-5	NA	NA	TRBJ2-2	CASSFVGAVGELFF	TGTGCCAGCAGCTTTGTGGGGGCTGTCGGGGAGCTGTTTTTT
TRBV13	TRBD2	NA	TRBJ2-2	CASSRETGLAGEGTGELFF	TGTGCCAGCAGCCGGGAAACGGGACTAGCGGGAGAGGGCACCGGGGAGCTGTTTTTT
TRBV12-3/TRBV12-4	NA	NA	TRBJ2-5	CASSFRLAQYF	TGTGCCAGCAGTTTTAGGCTAGCCCAGTACTTC
TRBV24-1	NA	NA	TRBJ2-6	CATSAVVSGANVLTF	TGTGCCACCAGTGCCGTAGTATCTGGGGCCAACGTCCTGACTTTC
TRBV11-3	TRBD2	NA	TRBJ2-3	CASSSGTSGEGDTQYF	TGTGCCAGCAGCTCCGGGACTAGCGGCGAAGGGGATACGCAGTATTTT
TRBV6-5	NA	NA	TRBJ1-4	CASEHRATNEKLFF	TGTGCCAGCGAGCACCGCGCAACTAATGAAAAACTGTTTTTT
TRBV29-1	TRBD1	NA	TRBJ1-2	CSVGVGQGAGYTF	TGCAGCGTTGGTGTGGGGCAGGGGGCTGGCTACACCTTC
TRBV3-1/TRBV3-2	NA	NA	TRBJ1-4	CASSRSGTTNEKLFF	TGTGCCAGCAGCCGATCAGGAACAACTAATGAAAAACTGTTTTTT
TRBV28	NA	NA	TRBJ1-3	CASSLTGGAGNTIYF	TGTGCCAGCAGTCTGACGGGGGGCGCGGGAAACACCATATATTTT
TRBV25-1	TRBD1	NA	TRBJ2-5	CASSEFLGGAEETQYF	TGTGCCAGCAGTGAATTTCTAGGGGGCGCGGAAGAGACCCAGTACTTC
TRBV25-1	NA	NA	TRBJ2-1	CASSEGENEQFF	TGTGCCAGCAGTGAGGGAGAAAATGAGCAGTTCTTC
TRBV24-1	TRBD1	NA	TRBJ2-1	CATSDLPLVGQDYNEQFF	TGTGCCACCAGTGATTTGCCCCTCGTCGGACAGGACTACAATGAGCAGTTCTTC
TRBV5-1	TRBD1	NA	TRBJ1-4	CASSSEPTGQGGEKLFF	TGCGCCAGCAGCTCGGAGCCTACCGGACAGGGTGGGGAAAAACTGTTTTTT
TRBV6-2/TRBV6-3	NA	once	TRBJ1-1	CASSLVANTEAFF	TGTGCCAGCAGTTTGGTGGCAAACACTGAAGCTTTCTTT
TRBV23-1	TRBD1	NA	TRBJ1-3	CASGADRLGNTIYF	TGCGCCAGCGGCGCGGACAGGTTGGGAAACACCATATATTTT